What follows describes a single T cell receptor beta chain. TCRdb used MiXCR to reprocess the 5' RACE reads, holding one entry per CDR3 protein. The sample includes about 58,000 distinct CDR3 sequences, approximately 6.9% of them seen just once. Germline V CDR1 and CDR2: SEHNR, FQNEAQ (reference sequence). The CDR3 is 13 residues long. Trimming removed 6 bases from V and 5 bases from J, with 10 bases in between. The record originates from a study of T cells after yellow fever vaccination. The receptor was derived from a man between 18 and 29 years old who received the YFV17D yellow fever vaccine. The chain combines TRBV7-9 with TRBJ2-2; D is unresolved. Sequencing used CD8+ T cells sorted from PBMCs, obtained on the day of the first yellow fever vaccination. The CDR3 DNA reads TGTGCCAGCAGACCCGACCCAACCGGGGAGCTGTTTTTT. Translating it yields CASRPDPTGELFF.